One and the same sample provided the 11 T cell receptor beta chains below, sequenced in a study of Tregs in tolerant kidney transplant recipients. TCRdb keeps only in-frame clones here, not all; method: immunoSEQ multiplex PCR. The sample spans about 23,000 clones; the ten largest clones claim approximately 4.1%. Mixed chimerism was transient after nonmyeloablative marrow transplants from related graft donors. The sequences come from CD4+ T cells from blood (PBMCs), collected 6 months after the transplant. The receptor set was obtained from a human patient who received a combined kidney and bone marrow transplant. Certain T cells may be donor cells from the graft.

In regard to this clone: The CDR3 end falls 3 residues outside the read, so it is completed with the germline J gene. This chain links TRBV10-2 with TRBJ1-2, with D tentatively TRBD1 (6 bases). From germline, CDR1 is WSHSY and CDR2 SAAADI. This CDR3 has 15 residues. V lost 3 bases and J 7 bases, leaving 18 bases between the germline ends. CDR3 region: CASSDQGRGPGGYTF. The sequenced part of the CDR3 DNA is TGCGCCAGCAGTGACCAAGGCAGGGGCCCAGGTGGC.

Frequency places this clone as medium-sized (0.01 to 0.1%). With the read ending 3 residues before the CDR3 end, the germline J gene is used to fill in that end. The chain uses TRBV19 and TRBJ2-7; D remains unclear. Deletions cut 5 bases from V and 6 bases from J, with 14 bases between. CDR3 length: 13 amino acids. The V gene's germline CDR1 is LNHDA and CDR2 SQIVND (reference sequence). CDR3 protein: CASSVPLGGEQYF. CDR3 bases read: TGTGCCAGTAGTGTGCCCCTTGGCGGCGAG.

To note about this clone: The read is 3 residues too short to cover the CDR3 end, so that end is filled in from the germline J gene. This sequence joins TRBV7-2 and TRBJ1-4; D possibly corresponds to TRBD1 (6 bases). Trimming stripped 0 bases from V and 5 bases from J, with 13 bases between. The CDR3 covers 16 residues. Germline-derived CDR1 and CDR2 are SGHTA and FQGNSA. The CDR3 sequence is CASSLAWGQGNEKLFF. The part of the CDR3 DNA that was read is TGTGCCAGCAGCTTAGCGTGGGGACAAGGGAATGAAAAA.

As regards this clone: Sequencing ends 3 residues short of the CDR3 end; the germline J gene provides the rest. This sequence joins TRBV7-9 and TRBJ2-1; 8 positions match TRBD2. This CDR3 comprises 14 residues. Per germline, CDR1 SEHNR and CDR2 FQNEAQ (reference sequence). The trim removed 2 bases at V and 3 bases at J, leaving 0 bases unmatched. CDR3 sequence reads: CASSLTSGYNEQFF. CDR3 DNA, as far as it was read: TGTGCCAGCAGCTTAACTAGCGGCTACAATGAG.

As for this clone: The DNA ends 3 residues before the CDR3 does, and the rest of the CDR3 is filled in from the germline J gene. The rearrangement links TRBV5-1 to TRBJ1-6; TRBD1 matches at 9 bases. V was clipped by 4 bases and J by 9 bases; unmatched bases: 5. The length of the CDR3 is 14 residues. Germline CDR1 and CDR2: SGHRS and YFSETQ. CDR3: CASSPGQGSSPLHF. The DNA read from the CDR3 is TGCGCCAGCAGCCCGGGACAGGGCTCTTCACCC.

About this clone: The CDR3 goes on 3 residues after the read ends, and that part is filled in from the germline J gene. The chain links TRBV18 to TRBJ2-2; D perhaps matches TRBD2 (5 bases). With 3 bases removed from V and 5 bases from J, the gap between germline ends came to 16 bases. The germline CDR1 and CDR2 sequences are KGHSH and LQKENI. The CDR3 consists of 16 residues. The CDR3 spells CASSPPSLRGTGELFF. The covered CDR3 bases are TGTGCCAGCTCACCTCCATCCCTTCGCGGGACCGGGGAG.

Note on this clone: Read data end 3 residues before the CDR3 end; the end is taken from the germline J gene. The chain employs TRBV29-1 and TRBJ2-2; 7 bases line up with TRBD1. V dropped 6 bases and J dropped 4; count of bases not matched to a gene: 2. Germline lookup yields CDR1 SQVTM and CDR2 ANQGSEA. The CDR3 contains 12 residues. The sequenced part of the CDR3 DNA is TGCAGCGTGGGGACAGCCACCGGGGAG. Residues: CSVGTATGE. The CDR3 in full is CSVGTATGELFF.

About this clone itself: The sequenced fragment ends 3 residues before the CDR3 boundary, so the rest is inferred from the germline J gene. The V and J genes are TRBV5-1 and TRBJ2-1; 14 bases line up with TRBD2. This CDR3 has 19 residues. Trimming cost V 4 bases and J 2 bases; bases outside gene matches: 11. The germline CDR1 and CDR2 sequences are SGHRS and YFSETQ. The sequenced CDR3 bases are TGCGCCAGCAGCGGGACCGGGACTAGCGGGGGAGATACCTACAATGAG. Protein sequence: CASSGTGTSGGDTYNE. The complete CDR3 reads CASSGTGTSGGDTYNEQFF.

About this clone itself: The CDR3 extends 3 residues past the end of the read, so its final part is completed from the germline J gene. V is TRBV7-7 and J is TRBJ2-2; tentatively, D is TRBD1 (6 bases). The V end was cut by 5 bases, the J end by 8 bases, with 12 bases between. CDR1 is SSHAT, CDR2 FNYEAQ, per germline (reference sequence). This CDR3 region has 13 residues. CDR3 loop: CASSPVGAGELFF. CDR3 bases read: TGTGCCAGCAGCCCCGTGGGGGCGGGGGAG.

As concerns this clone: The read comes to an end 3 residues before the CDR3 does, leaving the germline J gene to fill in the end. This sequence joins TRBV6-2 or TRBV6-3 and TRBJ1-1; D perhaps matches TRBD1 (5 bases). Germline CDR1 MNHEY, CDR2 SVGEGT. Trimming took 5 bases from V and 2 from J, leaving 15 bases between them. There are 15 residues in the CDR3. The chain's CDR3 is CASSKRGGVNTEAFF. The covered CDR3 bases are TGTGCCAGCAGTAAAAGGGGAGGGGTAAACACTGAA.

As for this clone: The read halts 3 residues ahead of the CDR3 end, with the missing end drawn from the germline J gene. This chain joins TRBV20-1 and TRBJ2-1; perhaps TRBD2 as D (6 bases). V lost 6 bases and J lost 1, with 16 bases in between. The length of the CDR3 is 15 residues. In germline, CDR1 is DFQATT, CDR2 SNEGSKA (reference sequence). Incomplete CDR3 DNA: TGCAGTGCCGTTAAAGGGCGGGGATCCTACAATGAG. Translated, it gives CSAVKGRGSYNE. The whole CDR3 is CSAVKGRGSYNEQFF.